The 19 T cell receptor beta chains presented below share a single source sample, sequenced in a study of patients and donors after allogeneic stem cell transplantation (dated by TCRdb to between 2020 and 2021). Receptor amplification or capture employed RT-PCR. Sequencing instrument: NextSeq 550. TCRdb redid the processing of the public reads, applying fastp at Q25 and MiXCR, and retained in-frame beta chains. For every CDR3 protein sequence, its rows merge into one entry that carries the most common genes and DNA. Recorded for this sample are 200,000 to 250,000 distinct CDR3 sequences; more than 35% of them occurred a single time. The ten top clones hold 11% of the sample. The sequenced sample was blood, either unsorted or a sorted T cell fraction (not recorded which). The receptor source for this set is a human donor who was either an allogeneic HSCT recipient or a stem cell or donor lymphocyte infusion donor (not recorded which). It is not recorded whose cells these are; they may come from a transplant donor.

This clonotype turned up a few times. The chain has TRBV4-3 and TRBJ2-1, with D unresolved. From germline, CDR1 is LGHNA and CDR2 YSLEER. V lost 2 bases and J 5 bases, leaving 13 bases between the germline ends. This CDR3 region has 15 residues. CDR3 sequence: CASSQFGQEDNEQFF. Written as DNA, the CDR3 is TGCGCCAGCAGCCAATTCGGGCAGGAAGACAATGAGCAGTTCTTC.

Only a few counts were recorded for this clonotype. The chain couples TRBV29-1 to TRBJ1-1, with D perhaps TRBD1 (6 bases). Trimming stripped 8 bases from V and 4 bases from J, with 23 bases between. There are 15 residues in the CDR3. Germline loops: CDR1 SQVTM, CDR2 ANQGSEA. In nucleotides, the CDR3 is TGCAGCTTCCGAGGGACAAGGTCCGGGAGCACTGAAGCTTTCTTT. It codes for CSFRGTRSGSTEAFF. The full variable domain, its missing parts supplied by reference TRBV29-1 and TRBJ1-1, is SAVISQKPSRDICQRGTSLTIQCQVDSQVTMMFWYRQQPGQSLTLIATANQGSEATYESGFVIDKFPISRPNLTFSTLTVSNMSPEDSSIYLCSFRGTRSGSTEAFFGQGTRLTVV.

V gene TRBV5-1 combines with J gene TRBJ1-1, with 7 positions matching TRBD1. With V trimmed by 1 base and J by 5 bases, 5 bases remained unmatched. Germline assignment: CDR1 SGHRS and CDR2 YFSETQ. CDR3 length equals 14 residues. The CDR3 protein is CASSLRQGVTEAFF. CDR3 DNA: TGCGCCAGCAGCTTGCGCCAGGGGGTAACTGAAGCTTTCTTT.

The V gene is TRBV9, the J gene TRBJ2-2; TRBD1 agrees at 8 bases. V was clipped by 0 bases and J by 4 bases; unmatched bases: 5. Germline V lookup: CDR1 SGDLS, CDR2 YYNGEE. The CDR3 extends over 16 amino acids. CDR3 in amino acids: CASSVGTGQGTGELFF. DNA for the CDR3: TGTGCCAGCAGCGTAGGGACCGGACAGGGCACCGGGGAGCTGTTTTTT.

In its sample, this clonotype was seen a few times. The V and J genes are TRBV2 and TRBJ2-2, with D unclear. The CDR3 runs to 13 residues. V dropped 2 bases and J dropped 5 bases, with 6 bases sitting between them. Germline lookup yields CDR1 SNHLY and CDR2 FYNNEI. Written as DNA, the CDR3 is TGTGCCAGCAGTGAATCTCGGACCGGGGAGCTGTTTTTT. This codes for CASSESRTGELFF. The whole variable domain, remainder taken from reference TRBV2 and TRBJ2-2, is EPEVTQTPSHQVTQMGQEVILRCVPISNHLYFYWYRQILGQKVEFLVSFYNNEISEKSEIFDDQFSVERPDGSNFTLKIRSTKLEDSAMYFCASSESRTGELFFGEGSRLTVL.

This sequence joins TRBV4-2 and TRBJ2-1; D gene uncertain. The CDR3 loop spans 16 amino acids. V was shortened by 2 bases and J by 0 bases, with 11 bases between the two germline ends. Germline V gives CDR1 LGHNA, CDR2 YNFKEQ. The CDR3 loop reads CASSQLGSSSYNEQFF. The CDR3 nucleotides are TGTGCCAGCAGCCAATTGGGTTCGAGCTCCTACAATGAGCAGTTCTTC.

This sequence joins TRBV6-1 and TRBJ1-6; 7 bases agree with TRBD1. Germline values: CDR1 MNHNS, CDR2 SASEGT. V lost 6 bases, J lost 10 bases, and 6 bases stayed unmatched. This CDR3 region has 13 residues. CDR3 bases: TGTGCCAGCAGAACAGGGGTACGGTCACCCCTCCACTTT. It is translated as CASRTGVRSPLHF.

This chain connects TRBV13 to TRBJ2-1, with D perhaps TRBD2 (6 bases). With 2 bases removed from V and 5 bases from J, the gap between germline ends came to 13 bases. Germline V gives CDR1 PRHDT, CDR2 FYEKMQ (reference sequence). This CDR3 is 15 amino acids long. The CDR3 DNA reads TGTGCCAGCAGCTTACTCCGGGAGACTAACAATGAGCAGTTCTTC. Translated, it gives CASSLLRETNNEQFF.

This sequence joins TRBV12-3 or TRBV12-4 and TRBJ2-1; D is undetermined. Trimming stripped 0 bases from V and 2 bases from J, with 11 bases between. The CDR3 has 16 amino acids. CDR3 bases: TGTGCCAGCAGTTTAGCGCCGGCAGGAACCTACAATGAGCAGTTCTTC. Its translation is CASSLAPAGTYNEQFF.

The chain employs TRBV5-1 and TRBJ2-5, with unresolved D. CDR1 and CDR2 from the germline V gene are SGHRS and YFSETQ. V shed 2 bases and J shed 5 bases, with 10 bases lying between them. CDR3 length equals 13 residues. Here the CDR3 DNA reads TGCGCCAGCAGCTTCAGGCCGGAGGAGACCCAGTACTTC. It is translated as CASSFRPEETQYF.

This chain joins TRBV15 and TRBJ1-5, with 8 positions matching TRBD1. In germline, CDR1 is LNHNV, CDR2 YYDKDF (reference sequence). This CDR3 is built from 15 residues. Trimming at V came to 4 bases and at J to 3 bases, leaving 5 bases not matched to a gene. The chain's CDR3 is CATSTAGGNNQPQHF. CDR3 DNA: TGTGCCACCAGCACCGCAGGGGGCAACAATCAGCCCCAGCATTTT. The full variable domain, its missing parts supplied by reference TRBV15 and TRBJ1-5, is DAMVIQNPRYQVTQFGKPVTLSCSQTLNHNVMYWYQQKSSQAPKLLFHYYDKDFNNEADTPDNFQSRRPNTSFCFLDIRSPGLGDTAMYLCATSTAGGNNQPQHFGDGTRLSIL.

The chain's CDR3 is CASSLWEDQPQHF. The CDR3 DNA sequence: TGTGCCAGCAGCTTGTGGGAAGATCAGCCCCAGCATTTT. The rearrangement joins TRBV7-6 to TRBJ1-5; D call uncertain. Per the germline V gene, CDR1 is SGHVS and CDR2 is FNYEAQ. With 3 bases removed from V and 5 bases from J, the gap between germline ends came to 8 bases. The CDR3 spans 13 residues.

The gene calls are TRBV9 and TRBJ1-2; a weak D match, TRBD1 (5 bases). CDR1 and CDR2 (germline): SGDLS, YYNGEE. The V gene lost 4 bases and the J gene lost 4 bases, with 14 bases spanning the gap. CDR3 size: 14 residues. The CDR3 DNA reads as TGTGCCAGCAGCCGAACCCCCGGGACCTATGGCTACACCTTC. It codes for CASSRTPGTYGYTF.

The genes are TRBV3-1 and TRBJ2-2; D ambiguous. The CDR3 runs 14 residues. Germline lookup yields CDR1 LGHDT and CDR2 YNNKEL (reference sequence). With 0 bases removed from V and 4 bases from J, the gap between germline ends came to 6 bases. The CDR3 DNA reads TGTGCCAGCAGCCAAGATCAGGTCACCGGGGAGCTGTTTTTT. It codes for CASSQDQVTGELFF.

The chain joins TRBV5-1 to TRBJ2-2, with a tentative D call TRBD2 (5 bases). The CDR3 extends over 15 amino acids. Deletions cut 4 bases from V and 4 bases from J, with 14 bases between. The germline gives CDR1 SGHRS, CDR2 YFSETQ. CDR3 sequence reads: CASSPGLAGTGELFF. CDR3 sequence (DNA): TGCGCCAGCAGCCCAGGTCTAGCTGGCACCGGGGAGCTGTTTTTT.

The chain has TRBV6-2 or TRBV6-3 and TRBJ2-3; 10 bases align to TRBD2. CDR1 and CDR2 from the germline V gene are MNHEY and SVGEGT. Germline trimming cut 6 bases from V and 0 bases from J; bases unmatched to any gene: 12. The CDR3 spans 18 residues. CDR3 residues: CASSRTSGALTSTDTQYF. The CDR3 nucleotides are TGTGCCAGCAGCCGGACTAGCGGAGCCCTTACTAGCACAGATACGCAGTATTTT.

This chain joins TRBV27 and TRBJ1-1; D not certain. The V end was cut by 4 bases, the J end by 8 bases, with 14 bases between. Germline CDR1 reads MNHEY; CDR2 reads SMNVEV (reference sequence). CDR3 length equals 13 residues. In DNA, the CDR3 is TGTGCCAGCAGTTCCATCATCGCCAAGGAAGCTTTCTTT. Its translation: CASSSIIAKEAFF.

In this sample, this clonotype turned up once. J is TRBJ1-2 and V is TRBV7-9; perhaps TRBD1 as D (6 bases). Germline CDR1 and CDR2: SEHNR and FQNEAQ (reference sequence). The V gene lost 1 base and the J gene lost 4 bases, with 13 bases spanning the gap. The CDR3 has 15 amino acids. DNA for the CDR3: TGTGCCAGCAGCTTAGGAGTTAACAGGGTCTATGGCTACACCTTC. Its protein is CASSLGVNRVYGYTF.

For the CDR3, the DNA is TGTGCCAGTAGTACCCACAGAAATTCACCCCTCCACTTT. This sequence encodes CASSTHRNSPLHF. V and J are TRBV19 and TRBJ1-6, with D uncertain. CDR3 size: 13 residues. The germline V gene encodes CDR1 LNHDA and CDR2 SQIVND (reference sequence). V lost 4 bases and J 7 bases, leaving 8 bases between the germline ends.